The sequence of this T cell receptor beta chain was determined in a study of blood T cells in healthy people across ages. Germline loops: CDR1 SGHAT, CDR2 FQNNGV. The CDR3 has 15 residues. The V gene lost 5 bases and the J gene lost 7 bases, with 20 bases spanning the gap. Worth noting for this clonotype: The antigen is unknown.

The study's findings and limits: The study found more naive CD4+ cells and higher diversity in long-lived than aged donors.

A second PCR, run for about 6 to 11 cycles, used a sample-barcoded 5' primer plus a J-beta primer mix. TCRdb re-called the 5' RACE reads through MiXCR, storing one row per CDR3 protein. The data hold more than 500,000 distinct CDR3 sequences, with approximately 27% observed a single time. The V and J genes are TRBV11-2 and TRBJ2-5, with D uncertain. Source material: blood. The receptor was derived from a woman between 65 and 79 years old in good health. CDR3 sequence reads: CASSPRSEALVTQYF. CDR3 bases: TGTGCCAGCAGCCCGAGGTCCGAAGCTTTGGTGACCCAGTACTTC.